The T cell receptor (beta chain) described here comes from a study of cytomegalovirus exposure and HLA in healthy donors. PCR was performed using 60 Vbeta and 13 Jbeta primers. Clones were sequenced by immunoSEQ multiplex PCR, and TCRdb holds only the in-frame ones, with some missing. The sample includes approximately 280,000 clones, 80% to 90% of them seen just once. Study results and limitations: Previously analyzed data showed that most TCR beta V segments were productive at a frequency of about 90% or about 30%. A later analysis associated some 16,000 TCR beta sequences with HLA alleles at a 0.05 false discovery rate.

In the case of this clone: What it binds is unknown.

This CDR3 spans 13 amino acids. Germline V gene lookup returns CDR1 LGHNT and CDR2 FRNRAP. Trimming took off 8 bases at V and 6 bases at J, with 11 bases between the two ends. J is TRBJ1-6 and V is TRBV12-5; D may be TRBD1 (5 bases). This clonotype was obtained from a woman aged 18-29 years in good health and CMV-seronegative. The specimen sequenced was PBMCs. The CDR3 bases are TGTGCTAGTAATGGGGGAGGTAATTCACCCCTCCACTTT. Translation gives CASNGGGNSPLHF.